Here is one TCR beta chain with its context. This sample stems from a study of blood T cell repertoires in COVID-19. Trimming left V 2 bases short and J 3 bases short, with 13 bases between. CDR1 and CDR2 (germline): GTSNPN, SVGIG (reference sequence). The CDR3 is 15 residues long. Assay: immunoSEQ multiplex PCR; the TCRdb copy retains only in-frame clones and omits some. There are approximately 70,000 clones in the sample; 80% to 90% occur only once, and 4% to 5.5% lies in the top ten. Material: peripheral blood. V usage is TRBV30 and J usage is TRBJ1-4; D may be TRBD1 (5 bases). This TCR was sampled from a human donor in a cohort sampled during active COVID-19. In DNA form, the CDR3 reads TGTGCCTGGAGTACGGGGGAGGGTGCTAATGAAAAACTGTTTTTT. Translating gives CAWSTGEGANEKLFF.